The 32 T cell receptor beta chains given below trace back to one sample, sequenced in a study of blood T cells in healthy people across ages. The authors ran a second PCR of roughly 6 to 12 cycles using a sample-barcoded 5' primer and a J-beta primer mix. TCRdb fed the 5' RACE reads into MiXCR, producing one record per CDR3 protein. The data contain 1 million or so distinct CDR3 sequences, roughly 24% of them seen just once; the ten biggest clones take up 0.65% to 0.75%. These sequences were also reported in another study, on T cells of mothers and their children.

The specimen was blood. These receptors all stem from a girl aged 2 to 9 in good health.

In this sample, this clonotype turned up a few times. The chain combines TRBV9 with TRBJ1-2; 7 bases agree with TRBD1. V lost 3 bases to trimming and J lost 0 bases; unmatched junction nucleotides: 5. CDR3 length: 15 amino acids. Per germline, CDR1 SGDLS and CDR2 YYNGEE. Here the CDR3 DNA reads TGTGCCAGCAGCGGCGGGACAGTCCCTAACTATGGCTACACCTTC. This translates into CASSGGTVPNYGYTF.

This clonotype has more than one count but fewer than ten. This chain joins TRBV29-1 and TRBJ2-5; 7 bases are a match to TRBD1. The J call may be incorrect, as the DNA end agrees better with TRBJ2-7. Germline V gives CDR1 SQVTM, CDR2 ANQGSEA. This CDR3 has 11 residues. In DNA form, the CDR3 reads TGCAGCATCCAAACAGGGGCCGAGCAGTACTTC. It encodes CSIQTGAEQYF.

This clonotype showed up just a few times. This chain connects TRBV11-2 to TRBJ2-2; TRBD2 agrees at 8 bases. CDR1 is SGHAT and CDR2 is FQNNGV in the germline V gene. V lost 1 base, J lost 5 bases, and 3 bases stayed unmatched. The CDR3 loop spans 15 amino acids. This CDR3 reads CASSLGSGSTGELFF. For the CDR3, the DNA is TGTGCCAGCAGCTTAGGAAGCGGGAGTACCGGGGAGCTGTTTTTT.

This chain uses TRBV7-2 with TRBJ2-2; 8 bases are shared with TRBD2. Germline V gene data show CDR1 as SGHTA and CDR2 as FQGNSA. The CDR3 spans 16 residues. Trimming removed 6 bases from V and 5 bases from J; junction bases left unmatched: 11. CDR3 sequence reads: CASRARGGVGTGELFF. CDR3 DNA: TGTGCCAGCAGAGCACGGGGGGGGGTTGGAACCGGGGAGCTGTTTTTT.

This clonotype has a handful of counts. The chain combines TRBV11-2 with TRBJ2-5, with 11 bases fitting TRBD2. The end of the DNA aligns better with TRBJ2-1, so the J call may be wrong. CDR1 is SGHAT, CDR2 FQNNGV, per germline. The CDR3 covers 17 residues. For the CDR3, the DNA is TGTGCCAGCAGCTATAGCGGGGGGGCGTCGGCTCCGGATGAGCAGTTCTTC. This translates into CASSYSGGASAPDEQFF.

The J gene is TRBJ2-3, the V gene TRBV9; no reliable D call. V lost 0 bases to trimming and J lost 0 bases, with 8 bases between them. This CDR3 region has 15 residues. Germline V lookup: CDR1 SGDLS, CDR2 YYNGEE. The CDR3 sequence is CASSVVGTSTDTQYF. CDR3 nucleotide sequence: TGTGCCAGCAGCGTAGTCGGTACTAGCACAGATACGCAGTATTTT.

This clonotype was found a few times. V usage is TRBV2 and J usage is TRBJ2-2; the D call may be TRBD1 or TRBD2 (5 bases each). CDR3 length: 15 amino acids. Germline values: CDR1 SNHLY, CDR2 FYNNEI. Trimming took off 4 bases at V and 6 bases at J, with 15 bases between the two ends. CDR3 residues: CASSARGRDAGELFF. CDR3 sequence (DNA): TGTGCCAGCAGTGCCCGTGGTAGGGACGCCGGGGAGCTGTTTTTT. The full variable domain, in which reference TRBV2 and TRBJ2-2 provide the parts outside the CDR3, is EPEVTQTPSHQVTQMGQEVILRCVPISNHLYFYWYRQILGQKVEFLVSFYNNEISEKSEIFDDQFSVERPDGSNFTLKIRSTKLEDSAMYFCASSARGRDAGELFFGEGSRLTVL.

The chain joins TRBV20-1 to TRBJ2-3; TRBD2 agrees at 7 bases. The germline CDR1 and CDR2 sequences are DFQATT and SNEGSKA (reference sequence). Losses at the gene ends were 7 bases for V and 2 bases for J; bases not matched to a gene: 3. This CDR3 region has 12 residues. The CDR3 sequence is CSVGGFTDTQYF. The CDR3 DNA reads TGCAGTGTCGGGGGGTTCACAGATACGCAGTATTTT.

The chain joins TRBV20-1 to TRBJ2-5; D possibly uses TRBD1 or TRBD2 (5 bases each). Gene TRBJ2-1 matches the end of the DNA better, so the J call may be wrong. CDR3 length equals 17 residues. Germline values: CDR1 DFQATT, CDR2 SNEGSKA (reference sequence). The CDR3 DNA reads TGCAGTGCCTCCTCTGGGGCGCCAGAGGGTTTCTACAATGAGCAGTTCTTC. It yields the protein CSASSGAPEGFYNEQFF.

V and J are TRBV6-6 and TRBJ1-2; the D is unclear. V lost 7 bases to trimming and J lost 0 bases, with 9 bases between them. Germline CDR1 reads MNHNY; CDR2 reads SVGAGI (reference sequence). The CDR3 totals 13 residues. CDR3 in amino acids: CASTLQANYGYTF. For the CDR3, the DNA is TGTGCCAGCACCCTGCAGGCTAACTATGGCTACACCTTC.

The chain couples TRBV6-1 to TRBJ2-1; the D is unclear. This CDR3 is 14 amino acids long. Germline loops: CDR1 MNHNS, CDR2 SASEGT. V was shortened by 7 bases and J by 5 bases, with 15 bases between the two germline ends. CDR3 protein: CASISQVLDNEQFF. The CDR3 DNA follows: TGTGCCAGCATCTCCCAAGTTCTGGACAATGAGCAGTTCTTC.

This clonotype was picked up a small number of times. The rearrangement uses TRBV13 and TRBJ2-1; 10 nucleotides agree with TRBD1. TRBJ2-5 matches the DNA end more closely, so the J call is doubtful. The CDR3 is made up of 15 amino acids. Per the germline V gene, CDR1 is PRHDT and CDR2 is FYEKMQ (reference sequence). The CDR3: CASSTLGQGNRTQYF. The CDR3 bases are TGTGCCAGCAGCACCCTGGGACAGGGGAATCGGACCCAGTACTTC.

The V and J genes are TRBV4-1 and TRBJ2-3; D is uncertain. The V gene's germline CDR1 is MGHRA and CDR2 YSYEKL. This CDR3 is built from 14 residues. Trimming took off 1 base at V and 6 bases at J, with 11 bases between the two ends. The CDR3 DNA is TGCGCCAGCAGCCAAGCCCCACTCGAGGATACGCAGTATTTT. Translating it yields CASSQAPLEDTQYF.

The table lists this clonotype with a few counts. This chain uses TRBV9 with TRBJ2-6; TRBD1 agrees at 7 bases. Germline lookup yields CDR1 SGDLS and CDR2 YYNGEE. The CDR3 covers 20 residues. The trim removed 0 bases at V and 0 bases at J, leaving 12 bases unmatched. Written as DNA, the CDR3 is TGTGCCAGCAGCGTAGGTCCCGGGACAGAGTATAGCTCTGGGGCCAACGTCCTGACTTTC. Translation gives CASSVGPGTEYSSGANVLTF. Looking up the rest from reference TRBV9 and TRBJ2-6 gives the full variable domain: DSGVTQTPKHLITATGQRVTLRCSPRSGDLSVYWYQQSLDQGLQFLIQYYNGEERAKGNILERFSAQQFPDLHSELNLSSLELGDSALYFCASSVGPGTEYSSGANVLTFGAGSRLTVL.

The table lists this clonotype with many counts. The chain couples TRBV9 to TRBJ2-3; 9 bases line up with TRBD1. J gave up 2 bases and V 4 bases, and 8 bases lay outside the gene matches. Germline V gives CDR1 SGDLS, CDR2 YYNGEE. The CDR3 length is 16 residues. CDR3 sequence (DNA): TGTGCCAGCAGCACCAGGACAGGGGCCGACACAGATACGCAGTATTTT. This translates into CASSTRTGADTDTQYF.

This clonotype was recorded at least ten times. The CDR3 sequence: CASSLGGEYEQYF. DNA for the CDR3: TGTGCCAGCTCCCTGGGGGGAGAGTACGAGCAGTACTTC. The chain combines TRBV7-2 with TRBJ2-7; D may be TRBD2 (6 bases). With 8 bases removed from V and 4 bases from J, the gap between germline ends came to 15 bases. The CDR3 contains 13 residues. Per germline, CDR1 SGHTA and CDR2 FQGNSA.

This clonotype was seen more than once but under ten times. V is TRBV7-2 and J is TRBJ2-1; possibly TRBD1 or TRBD2 for D (7 bases each). This CDR3 spans 17 amino acids. The V and J ends lost 5 bases and 0 bases respectively, with 17 bases between them. Germline V lookup: CDR1 SGHTA, CDR2 FQGNSA. The CDR3 protein is CASSPQGGGGSYNEQFF. Here the CDR3 DNA reads TGTGCCAGCAGCCCTCAAGGGGGCGGGGGCTCCTACAATGAGCAGTTCTTC.

This chain joins TRBV28 and TRBJ1-1; D remains ambiguous. The CDR3 loop spans 12 amino acids. CDR1 and CDR2 from the germline V gene are MDHEN and SYDVKM. V was shortened by 7 bases and J by 1 base, with 7 bases between the two germline ends. This chain's CDR3 is CASIGQNTEAFF. The CDR3 bases are TGTGCCAGCATAGGGCAGAACACTGAAGCTTTCTTT.

In its sample, this clonotype was seen a few times. The V gene is TRBV4-3, the J gene TRBJ2-5, with 7 bases identical to TRBD2. Germline-derived CDR1 and CDR2 are LGHNA and YSLEER. After removal of 0 bases from V and 4 bases from J, the junction contained 14 bases not matched to a gene. This CDR3 contains 18 residues. CDR3 sequence reads: CASSQDFEWEGLGETQYF. The CDR3 coding sequence is TGCGCCAGCAGCCAAGATTTTGAGTGGGAGGGCCTTGGAGAGACCCAGTACTTC.

Regarding this clonotype: A read error may produce the germline difference seen at one junction end. The chain uses TRBV6-5 and TRBJ1-1; D is undetermined. Germline CDR1 reads MNHEY; CDR2 reads SVGAGI. The CDR3 extends over 14 amino acids. CDR3 coding DNA: TGTGTCAGCAGTTACCGGAACCCGAACACTGAAGCTTTCTTT. Its translation is CVSSYRNPNTEAFF.

In its sample, this clonotype was seen a few times. The CDR3 spells CASSSGIAETQYF. CDR3 bases: TGTGCCAGCAGTTCGGGGATTGCGGAGACCCAGTACTTC. The chain carries TRBV27 and TRBJ2-5; TRBD2 might be the D (5 bases). Germline V CDR1 and CDR2: MNHEY, SMNVEV (reference sequence). Trimming removed 4 bases at V and 5 bases at J, with 11 bases between. CDR3 size: 13 residues.

The rearrangement uses TRBV29-1 and TRBJ2-7; maybe TRBD1 (6 bases). Germline lookup yields CDR1 SQVTM and CDR2 ANQGSEA. V was trimmed by 4 bases and J by 6 bases, leaving 16 bases between them. The CDR3 length is 13 residues. DNA for the CDR3: TGCAGCGTTGCCAACAGGGCATTCGGCGAGCAGTACTTC. Translated, it gives CSVANRAFGEQYF.

This clonotype was detected a few times. The V and J genes are TRBV7-2 and TRBJ2-2; D ambiguous. The CDR3 runs to 11 residues. From germline, CDR1 is SGHTA and CDR2 FQGNSA. V lost 5 bases and J 11 bases, leaving 9 bases between the germline ends. This CDR3 is CASSPGSELFF. As DNA, the CDR3 is TGTGCCAGCAGCCCCGGAAGTGAGCTGTTTTTT.

This clonotype was seen ten or more times. This sequence joins TRBV4-3 and TRBJ2-7, with D possibly TRBD2 on 6 matching bases. The V end was cut by 0 bases, the J end by 2 bases, with 11 bases between. The CDR3 extends over 15 amino acids. Germline CDR1 is LGHNA and CDR2 is YSLEER. The CDR3 DNA reads as TGCGCCAGCAGCCAAGAGTTTCCGGGAGCCTACGAGCAGTACTTC. Encoded protein: CASSQEFPGAYEQYF.

J is TRBJ2-3 and V is TRBV29-1; D is uncertain. V dropped 4 bases and J dropped 6 bases, with 17 bases sitting between them. CDR1 SQVTM and CDR2 ANQGSEA come from the germline V gene. The CDR3 sequence is 14 residues long. The CDR3 DNA follows: TGCAGCGTTGTTCTAGGGTCGAGGTCGGATACGCAGTATTTT. Amino acid sequence: CSVVLGSRSDTQYF.

The table lists this clonotype with a few counts. The chain couples TRBV29-1 to TRBJ1-1; TRBD1 might be the D (6 bases). The germline V and J ends were trimmed by 6 bases and 0 bases, with 8 bases remaining between them. This CDR3 is 12 amino acids long. CDR1 is SQVTM, CDR2 ANQGSEA, per germline. The CDR3 nucleotides are TGCAGCGTCGGGACAATGAACACTGAAGCTTTCTTT. Residues: CSVGTMNTEAFF.

This clonotype was observed a handful of times. The V and J genes are TRBV4-2 and TRBJ2-7, with 10 bases lining up with TRBD2. From germline, CDR1 is LGHNA and CDR2 YNFKEQ. Trimming at V came to 5 bases and at J to 5 bases, leaving 9 bases not matched to a gene. This CDR3 has 15 residues. The CDR3 region has the DNA TGTGCCAGCAGCACGTTAGCGGGAGGAAAACACGAGCAGTACTTC. As protein: CASSTLAGGKHEQYF.

The chain uses TRBV7-8 and TRBJ2-7; D is perhaps TRBD1 (5 bases). The CDR3 loop spans 15 amino acids. Trimming pared 5 bases from V and 5 bases from J, leaving 19 bases between. Germline CDR1 SGHVS, CDR2 FQNEAQ. CDR3 residues: CASSPLQVGLHEQYF. The CDR3 DNA sequence: TGTGCCAGCAGCCCCCTACAGGTGGGGCTCCACGAGCAGTACTTC.

The chain carries TRBV29-1 and TRBJ1-4; 8 positions agree with TRBD1. The CDR3 length is 13 residues. Trimming removed 6 bases from V and 5 bases from J; junction bases left unmatched: 5. CDR1 and CDR2 (germline): SQVTM, ANQGSEA. The CDR3 loop is CSVLGQGNEKLFF. For the CDR3, the DNA is TGCAGCGTCCTAGGACAGGGAAATGAAAAACTGTTTTTT.

CDR3: CASSSGAGASYEQYF. For the CDR3, the DNA is TGTGCCAGCAGCTCGGGAGCGGGAGCTTCCTACGAGCAGTACTTC. The chain links TRBV7-6 to TRBJ2-7, with 8 bases identical to TRBD2. The trim removed 4 bases at V and 1 base at J, leaving 6 bases unmatched. Looked up from germline, CDR1 is SGHVS and CDR2 is FNYEAQ. The CDR3 length is 15 residues.

This chain joins TRBV20-1 and TRBJ1-5, with TRBD1 matching 8 bases. The CDR3 is 14 residues long. Germline V gene data show CDR1 as DFQATT and CDR2 as SNEGSKA (reference sequence). Trimming removed 4 bases from V and 2 bases from J; junction bases left unmatched: 4. The CDR3 loop is CSAIGQGRNQPQHF. CDR3 nucleotides: TGCAGTGCTATCGGACAGGGACGCAATCAGCCCCAGCATTTT.

In this sample, this clonotype turned up a few times. The V gene is TRBV2, the J gene TRBJ2-5; no clear D. Trimming took off 7 bases at V and 2 bases at J, with 14 bases between the two ends. The length of the CDR3 is 14 residues. CDR1 SNHLY and CDR2 FYNNEI come from the germline V gene. CDR3 sequence: CASNLRRVQETQYF. The CDR3 DNA reads TGTGCCAGCAATCTTAGGCGAGTGCAAGAGACCCAGTACTTC. The full variable domain, rest sourced from reference TRBV2 and TRBJ2-5, is EPEVTQTPSHQVTQMGQEVILRCVPISNHLYFYWYRQILGQKVEFLVSFYNNEISEKSEIFDDQFSVERPDGSNFTLKIRSTKLEDSAMYFCASNLRRVQETQYFGPGTRLLVL.